A single sample gave rise to the 18 T cell receptor beta chains below, sequenced in a study of beta chain features in type 1 diabetes. Every bit of the isolated RNA underwent reverse transcription, so sequencing read expressed TCRB transcripts. Libraries were prepared by immunoSEQ multiplex PCR; TCRdb keeps only in-frame clonotypes and omits some of them. This table holds a few hundred thousand clones, 25% to 35% found once. The sequenced sample consisted of central memory CD4+ T cells from blood. The receptors originated from a man aged 30 to 39 in good health.

The chain uses TRBV20-1 and TRBJ1-2; D may be TRBD1 (6 bases). Germline V gene lookup returns CDR1 DFQATT and CDR2 SNEGSKA (reference sequence). CDR3 size: 11 residues. The V gene lost 5 bases and the J gene lost 4 bases, with 8 bases spanning the gap. This CDR3 is CSAGQSYGYTF. CDR3 nucleotides: TGCAGTGCTGGACAGAGCTATGGCTACACCTTC.

The chain recombines TRBV5-1 with TRBJ1-1, with D possibly matching TRBD1 (5 bases). The germline V gene encodes CDR1 SGHRS and CDR2 YFSETQ. Trimming removed 5 bases from V and 5 bases from J, with 16 bases in between. This CDR3 contains 14 residues. CDR3 sequence reads: CASSFGGRVTEAFF. CDR3 DNA: TGCGCCAGCAGTTTTGGCGGCAGGGTGACTGAAGCTTTCTTT.

This clone was seen a handful of times. The rearrangement uses TRBV30 and TRBJ2-5; D uncertain. There are 12 residues in the CDR3. The germline CDR1 and CDR2 sequences are GTSNPN and SVGIG (reference sequence). V was trimmed by 2 bases and J by 3 bases, leaving 7 bases between them. In nucleotides, the CDR3 is TGTGCCTGGAGTTTGCGCGAAGAGACCCAGTACTTC. Its translation: CAWSLREETQYF.

The chain employs TRBV7-2 and TRBJ2-7, with TRBD2 matching 11 bases. The length of the CDR3 is 16 residues. CDR1 SGHTA and CDR2 FQGNSA come from the germline V gene. Trimming cost V 5 bases and J 7 bases; bases outside gene matches: 13. The CDR3 region is CASSPRASGRNAEQYF. Here the CDR3 DNA reads TGTGCCAGCAGCCCAAGGGCTAGCGGGAGGAACGCGGAGCAGTACTTC.

This clone was seen a handful of times. This chain connects TRBV28 to TRBJ2-3, with D possibly matching TRBD2 (6 bases). Trimming left V 5 bases short and J 8 bases short, with 14 bases between. Germline values: CDR1 MDHEN, CDR2 SYDVKM. CDR3 length equals 13 residues. The chain's CDR3 is CASSVGSLGTQYF. The CDR3 coding sequence is TGTGCCAGCAGTGTCGGGAGTTTGGGTACGCAGTATTTT.

J is TRBJ1-1 and V is TRBV30, with D possibly being TRBD1 (6 bases). V lost 3 bases to trimming and J lost 4 bases, with 18 bases between them. Germline lookup yields CDR1 GTSNPN and CDR2 SVGIG (reference sequence). The CDR3 has 15 residues. CDR3 region: CAWRSSQGTGTEAFF. CDR3 DNA sequence: TGTGCCTGGAGAAGTTCCCAGGGGACTGGCACTGAAGCTTTCTTT.

V and J are TRBV28 and TRBJ2-7, with D uncertain. Germline lookup yields CDR1 MDHEN and CDR2 SYDVKM. Trimming took 5 bases from V and 6 from J, leaving 14 bases between them. The CDR3 length is 13 residues. CDR3 bases: TGTGCCAGCAGTGGTCCCGCCCGGGCCGAGCAGTACTTC. Amino acid sequence: CASSGPARAEQYF. Based on the CDR3 plus reference TRBV28 and TRBJ2-7, the full variable domain is DVKVTQSSRYLVKRTGEKVFLECVQDMDHENMFWYRQDPGLGLRLIYFSYDVKMKEKGDIPEGYSVSREKKERFSLILESASTNQTSMYLCASSGPARAEQYFGPGTRLTVT.

J is TRBJ2-5 and V is TRBV7-2; TRBD2 aligns across 7 bases. The germline V gene has CDR1 SGHTA and CDR2 FQGNSA. V lost 4 bases, J lost 5 bases, and 4 bases stayed unmatched. The CDR3 runs to 13 residues. The CDR3 sequence is CASSSSLAETQYF. CDR3 sequence (DNA): TGTGCCAGCAGCTCATCACTAGCGGAGACCCAGTACTTC. The variable domain in full, completed from reference TRBV7-2 and TRBJ2-5, reads GAGVSQSPSNKVTEKGKDVELRCDPISGHTALYWYRQSLGQGLEFLIYFQGNSAPDKSGLPSDRFSAERTGGSVSTLTIQRTQQEDSAVYLCASSSSLAETQYFGPGTRLLVL.

This clone was seen more than once but under ten times. The CDR3 here is CASSQDGQFYYEQYF. The CDR3 DNA is TGTGCCAGCAGCCAAGATGGGCAGTTCTACTACGAGCAGTACTTC. The chain combines TRBV14 with TRBJ2-7; D gene unclear. Between the trimmed V and J ends, which lost 0 bases and 3 bases, there was a span of 12 bases. This CDR3 has 15 residues. Per the germline V gene, CDR1 is SGHDN and CDR2 is FVKESK. The full variable domain, with the rest looked up from reference TRBV14 and TRBJ2-7, is EAGVTQFPSHSVIEKGQTVTLRCDPISGHDNLYWYRRVMGKEIKFLLHFVKESKQDESGMPNNRFLAERTGGTYSTLKVQPAELEDSGVYFCASSQDGQFYYEQYFGPGTRLTVT.

Comment on this clone: Other DNA sequences from this sample encode an identical CDR3 as well. The chain links TRBV7-9 to TRBJ2-5, with D unresolved. CDR3 length: 11 amino acids. V was clipped by 3 bases and J by 4 bases, with 3 bases between them. Germline lookup yields CDR1 SEHNR and CDR2 FQNEAQ (reference sequence). Here the CDR3 DNA reads TGTGCCAGCAGCTTCGGAGAGACCCAGTACTTC. It specifies CASSFGETQYF.

The chain joins TRBV2 to TRBJ1-5; D is unclear. Trimming pared 8 bases from V and 0 bases from J, leaving 11 bases between. Per germline, CDR1 SNHLY and CDR2 FYNNEI. The CDR3 extends over 14 amino acids. The CDR3 bases are TGTGCCAGCTCGGAGATTTATAGCAATCAGCCCCAGCATTTT. Encoded protein: CASSEIYSNQPQHF.

This clone was observed a handful of times. The chain couples TRBV5-1 to TRBJ1-2; D gene uncertain. V lost 0 bases to trimming and J lost 2 bases, with 8 bases between them. This CDR3 has 14 residues. Germline V gene lookup returns CDR1 SGHRS and CDR2 YFSETQ. DNA of the CDR3: TGCGCCAGCAGCTTGGATGGCAGCAACTATGGCTACACCTTC. Its protein is CASSLDGSNYGYTF.

This clone was detected only a few times. V is TRBV7-2 and J is TRBJ1-1; 9 bases line up with TRBD1. V lost 5 bases to trimming and J lost 5 bases; unmatched junction nucleotides: 3. In germline, CDR1 is SGHTA, CDR2 FQGNSA. The CDR3 runs 13 residues. This CDR3 is CASSPTGGTEAFF. In nucleotides, the CDR3 is TGTGCCAGCAGCCCGACAGGGGGGACTGAAGCTTTCTTT. Full variable domain (outside the CDR3, taken from reference TRBV7-2 and TRBJ1-1): GAGVSQSPSNKVTEKGKDVELRCDPISGHTALYWYRQSLGQGLEFLIYFQGNSAPDKSGLPSDRFSAERTGGSVSTLTIQRTQQEDSAVYLCASSPTGGTEAFFGQGTRLTVV.

This chain joins TRBV25-1 and TRBJ2-3, with 7 bases that match TRBD2. The CDR3 extends over 15 amino acids. V lost 6 bases to trimming and J lost 5 bases; unmatched junction nucleotides: 11. Germline V lookup: CDR1 MGHDK, CDR2 SYGVNS. The CDR3 DNA reads TGTGCCAGCAGCTACAGCGGGGCTGGAGAAGATACGCAGTATTTT. Residues: CASSYSGAGEDTQYF. Filled out from reference TRBV25-1 and TRBJ2-3, the complete variable domain reads EADIYQTPRYLVIGTGKKITLECSQTMGHDKMYWYQQDPGMELHLIHYSYGVNSTEKGDLSSESTVSRIRTEHFPLTLESARPSHTSQYLCASSYSGAGEDTQYFGPGTRLTVL.

This clone was seen more than once but under ten times. This sequence joins TRBV29-1 and TRBJ2-3; 11 positions agree with TRBD2. Trimming took 4 bases from V and 4 from J; bases not matched to a gene: 7. CDR3 length equals 15 residues. Germline V gives CDR1 SQVTM, CDR2 ANQGSEA. CDR3 nucleotides: TGCAGCGTTGGACAACTAGCGGGAGTAGCAGATACGCAGTATTTT. Translated, it gives CSVGQLAGVADTQYF.

The chain joins TRBV2 to TRBJ2-6; D is ambiguous. This CDR3 spans 13 amino acids. Trimming pared 11 bases from V and 0 bases from J, leaving 8 bases between. From germline, CDR1 is SNHLY and CDR2 FYNNEI. CDR3 in DNA: TGTGCCGGTTCAATCTCTGGGGCCAACGTCCTGACTTTC. This codes for CAGSISGANVLTF.

The V and J genes are TRBV10-1 and TRBJ2-1; possible D gene TRBD2, 6 bases. Germline assignment: CDR1 WNHNN and CDR2 SYGVQD (reference sequence). Trimming took off 0 bases at V and 14 bases at J, with 11 bases between the two ends. CDR3 length: 12 residues. The DNA of the CDR3 is TGCGCCAGCAGTGAGTCGAGGACGGGGGAGTTCTTC. This sequence encodes CASSESRTGEFF.

This clone has a handful of counts. The V call is TRBV7-9, the J call TRBJ2-1, with TRBD1 matching 9 bases. The CDR3 is 16 amino acids. The ends lost 1 base at V and 4 bases at J; junction bases unmatched: 5. Germline loops: CDR1 SEHNR, CDR2 FQNEAQ (reference sequence). For the CDR3, the DNA is TGTGCCAGCAGCTTAGGGACAGGGGTAGTGTACAATGAGCAGTTCTTC. Encoded protein: CASSLGTGVVYNEQFF. Full variable domain (rest looked up from reference TRBV7-9 and TRBJ2-1): DTGVSQNPRHKITKRGQNVTFRCDPISEHNRLYWYRQTLGQGPEFLTYFQNEAQLEKSRLLSDRFSAERPKGSFSTLEIQRTEQGDSAMYLCASSLGTGVVYNEQFFGPGTRLTVL.